There are a few counts of the clone carrying this T cell receptor (beta chain). The data belong to a study of T-cell reconstitution after alpha-beta-depleted transplantation in children. This CDR3 has 14 amino acids. V shed 6 bases and J shed 0 bases, with 9 bases lying between them. Molecular barcoding with unique molecular identifiers was used for the TCRbeta library. TCRdb reanalysed the PCR reads using MiXCR and keeps one entry per CDR3 protein. The sample carries roughly 500,000 distinct CDR3 sequences, around 12% recorded once. The sequencing here drew on PBMCs from the stem cell graft donor, taken from the stem cell graft. The chain uses TRBV12-3 or TRBV12-4 and TRBJ1-5; no firm D call. The clonotype originates from a human donor who donated a stem cell graft to a child with combined immunodeficiency. The DNA for the CDR3 is TGTGCCAGCAGCCCTGCAATTAGCAATCAGCCCCAGCATTTT. Translation: CASSPAISNQPQHF.